The 13 T cell receptor beta chains below all came from one sample that was sequenced in a study of T cells in Graves' hyperthyroidism and ophthalmopathy (dated by TCRdb to the late 2010s). To prepare the library, multiplex PCR was applied. The reads were generated on an Illumina HiSeq 2000. The TCR beta CDR3 regions were amplified from RNA transcripts. For the first round of RT-PCR on the TCR CDR3, the HTBI primer set was used together with the Qiagen OneStep RT-PCR kit. TCRdb's own reprocessing of the public reads used fastp at Q25 and MiXCR and kept productive beta chains. All rows with the same CDR3 protein become a single entry with the most common DNA and genes. Counted in this sample were hundreds of thousands of distinct CDR3 sequences; 24% of them appeared once. The top ten constitute around 11% of the sample. Material: blood. These receptor sequences come from a woman in her twenties or thirties with Graves' ophthalmopathy.

This clonotype was found many times. DNA for the CDR3: TGTGCCATCAGTGATTTGAGTAATCAGCCCCAGCATTTT. Amino acids: CAISDLSNQPQHF. V gene TRBV10-3 combines with J gene TRBJ1-5; no definite D call. CDR3 length equals 13 residues. Trimming pared 3 bases from V and 4 bases from J, leaving 7 bases between. CDR1 is ENHRY, CDR2 SYGVKD, per germline.

This clonotype was counted at least ten times. The chain recombines TRBV5-4 with TRBJ2-7, with 10 nucleotides matching TRBD1. The CDR3 loop spans 17 amino acids. The V and J ends lost 0 bases and 2 bases, in that order; junction bases with no gene match: 8. CDR1 is SGHNT, CDR2 YYREEE, per germline (reference sequence). The CDR3 loop is CASSLGLPGQGTYEQYF. The CDR3 DNA reads as TGTGCCAGCAGCTTGGGCTTACCGGGACAGGGGACCTACGAGCAGTACTTC.

This clonotype was recorded many times. V and J are TRBV6-1 and TRBJ1-2; 8 bases agree with TRBD1. CDR3 length: 14 amino acids. In germline, CDR1 is MNHNS, CDR2 SASEGT. V shed 8 bases, J shed 2 bases, and the junction held 7 bases outside the gene matches. CDR3: CASGRGLSNYGYTF. The CDR3 nucleotides read TGTGCCAGCGGCAGGGGGCTTTCCAACTATGGCTACACCTTC.

Many counts were recorded for this clonotype. This chain uses TRBV9 with TRBJ1-1; TRBD1 is a possible D gene (5 bases). Trimming pared 0 bases from V and 3 bases from J, leaving 18 bases between. Germline loops: CDR1 SGDLS, CDR2 YYNGEE. The CDR3 totals 17 residues. The CDR3 region is CASSVGQGRVGDTEAFF. For the CDR3, the DNA is TGTGCCAGCAGCGTAGGGCAGGGTAGGGTCGGGGACACTGAAGCTTTCTTT.

V is TRBV20-1 and J is TRBJ2-7, with a tentative D call TRBD2 (7 bases). CDR1 is DFQATT, CDR2 SNEGSKA, per germline (reference sequence). The CDR3 is 13 residues long. Trimming removed 3 bases at V and 4 bases at J, with 13 bases between. The CDR3 region has the DNA TGCAGTGCTAGTAAGCGGGACAAGTACGAGCAGTACTTC. Amino acid sequence: CSASKRDKYEQYF.

This clonotype came up many times. This chain links TRBV12-3 or TRBV12-4 with TRBJ2-7; no reliable D call. V lost 3 bases, J lost 3 bases, and 9 bases lay in between. The CDR3 extends over 13 amino acids. For the CDR3, the DNA is TGTGCCAGCAGTTTTCAGATCTTCTACGAGCAGTACTTC. Protein product: CASSFQIFYEQYF.

In this sample, this clonotype turned up many times. The chain uses TRBV20-1 and TRBJ1-2; TRBD1 matches at 8 bases. The V gene end was trimmed by 4 bases and the J gene end by 3 bases; junction bases not matched to a gene: 4. The germline CDR1 and CDR2 sequences are DFQATT and SNEGSKA (reference sequence). This CDR3 has 13 amino acids. CDR3 sequence: CSATGQVHYGYTF. Written as DNA, the CDR3 is TGCAGTGCTACGGGACAGGTTCACTATGGCTACACCTTC.

This clonotype was recorded at least ten times. The chain uses TRBV29-1 and TRBJ2-5; 10 bases agree with TRBD2. The CDR3 contains 15 residues. The V gene's germline CDR1 is SQVTM and CDR2 ANQGSEA. The V segment lost 1 base and the J segment 4 bases; nucleotides outside the gene matches: 6. As DNA, the CDR3 is TGCAGCGTTGAAGTCGGCAGCGGGGGGGCAGAGACCCAGTACTTC. Protein product: CSVEVGSGGAETQYF. The full variable domain, its missing parts supplied by reference TRBV29-1 and TRBJ2-5, is SAVISQKPSRDICQRGTSLTIQCQVDSQVTMMFWYRQQPGQSLTLIATANQGSEATYESGFVIDKFPISRPNLTFSTLTVSNMSPEDSSIYLCSVEVGSGGAETQYFGPGTRLLVL.

This clonotype has a count of ten or more. This chain joins TRBV7-3 and TRBJ2-7, with TRBD1 as a possible D gene (6 bases). CDR1 is SGHTA and CDR2 is FQGTGA in the germline V gene. The CDR3 totals 15 residues. V lost 2 bases, J lost 4 bases, and 15 bases lay in between. CDR3 sequence reads: CASSLVPGELYEQYF. The CDR3 DNA is TGTGCCAGCAGCTTAGTCCCAGGGGAACTTTACGAGCAGTACTTC.

Ten or more counts support this clonotype. This sequence joins TRBV6-1 and TRBJ2-5, with D hard to call. Germline V gives CDR1 MNHNS, CDR2 SASEGT. The CDR3 contains 14 residues. V was clipped by 5 bases and J by 1 base, with 11 bases between them. CDR3 coding DNA: TGTGCCAGCAGTAAATCTGCAGCCCAAGAGACCCAGTACTTC. It encodes CASSKSAAQETQYF.

The table lists this clonotype with a few counts. The chain carries TRBV28 and TRBJ1-5; 7 bases agree with TRBD1. CDR1 is MDHEN, CDR2 SYDVKM, per germline. This CDR3 has 14 amino acids. V was clipped by 6 bases and J by 9 bases; unmatched bases: 11. CDR3 amino acids: CASRKTGRLGPQHF. CDR3 bases: TGTGCCAGCAGGAAGACAGGGCGACTTGGGCCCCAGCATTTT.

This chain links TRBV27 with TRBJ2-5, with a weak D call TRBD1 (5 bases). In germline, CDR1 is MNHEY, CDR2 SMNVEV (reference sequence). V lost 5 bases, J lost 5 bases, and 12 bases lay in between. The CDR3 is 13 amino acids. The CDR3 DNA reads TGTGCCAGCAGTCCCCTAGGGGTGGAGACCCAGTACTTC. It codes for CASSPLGVETQYF.

This clonotype was seen more than once but under ten times. V usage is TRBV7-8 and J usage is TRBJ1-2; no firm D call. Germline V lookup: CDR1 SGHVS, CDR2 FQNEAQ. V was trimmed by 4 bases and J by 0 bases, leaving 9 bases between them. The CDR3 is 14 residues long. The CDR3 DNA sequence: TGTGCCAGCAGCTCCGCGGGTCCTAACTATGGCTACACCTTC. Its translation: CASSSAGPNYGYTF.